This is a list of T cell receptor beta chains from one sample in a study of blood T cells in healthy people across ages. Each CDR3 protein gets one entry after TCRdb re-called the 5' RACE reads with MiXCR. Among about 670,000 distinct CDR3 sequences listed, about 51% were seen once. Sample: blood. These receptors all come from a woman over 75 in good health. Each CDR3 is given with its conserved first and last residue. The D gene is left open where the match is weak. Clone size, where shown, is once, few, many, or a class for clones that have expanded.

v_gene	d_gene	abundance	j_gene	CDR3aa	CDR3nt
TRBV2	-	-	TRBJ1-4	CASSDRSGGREKLFF	TGTGCCAGCAGTGATCGATCTGGGGGTCGGGAAAAACTGTTTTTT
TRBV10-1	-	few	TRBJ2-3	CASSAGVTDTQYF	TGCGCCAGCAGTGCGGGGGTCACAGATACGCAGTATTTT
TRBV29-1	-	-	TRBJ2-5	CSVGGGQRKENQETQYF	TGCAGCGTTGGGGGGGGACAGCGAAAAGAGAATCAAGAGACCCAGTACTTC
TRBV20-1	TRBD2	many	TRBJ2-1	CSASNLAGPRDEQFF	TGCAGTGCTTCTAACCTAGCGGGGCCTCGGGATGAGCAGTTCTTC
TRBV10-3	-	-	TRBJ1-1	CAITNTREAFF	TGTGCCATCACTAATACGCGCGAAGCTTTCTTT
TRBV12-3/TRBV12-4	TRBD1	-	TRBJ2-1	CASKPGQGLHEQFF	TGTGCCAGCAAACCGGGACAGGGGTTGCATGAGCAGTTCTTC
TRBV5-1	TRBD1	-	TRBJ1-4	CASGDPGTGGEKLFF	TGCGCCAGCGGCGATCCCGGGACAGGGGGAGAAAAACTGTTTTTT
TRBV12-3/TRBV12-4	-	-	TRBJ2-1	CASGPRGNEQFF	TGTGCCAGCGGCCCAAGGGGCAATGAGCAGTTCTTC
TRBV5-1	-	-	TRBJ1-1	CASSSGPERVTEAFF	TGCGCCAGCAGCTCCGGCCCCGAGCGAGTCACTGAAGCTTTCTTT
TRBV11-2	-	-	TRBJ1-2	CASKLGSQNYGYTF	TGTGCCAGCAAGCTCGGTTCACAGAACTATGGCTACACCTTC
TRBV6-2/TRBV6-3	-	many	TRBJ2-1	CASSLNRDVGYNEQFF	TGTGCCAGCAGTTTAAACAGGGACGTTGGGTACAATGAGCAGTTCTTC
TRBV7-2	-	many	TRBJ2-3	CASSPDSASTDTQYF	TGTGCCAGCAGCCCCGACAGTGCTAGCACAGATACGCAGTATTTT
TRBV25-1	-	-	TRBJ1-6	CASSDRRDSPLHF	TGTGCCAGCAGTGACCGCAGGGATTCACCCCTCCACTTT
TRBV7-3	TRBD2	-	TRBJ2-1	CASSLNRVRGRGYNEQFF	TGTGCCAGCAGCTTAAATCGGGTGAGAGGGAGGGGCTACAATGAGCAGTTCTTC
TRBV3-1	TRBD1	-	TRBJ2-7	CASSPSDRTAYEQYF	TGTGCCAGCAGCCCCTCGGACAGGACAGCCTACGAGCAGTACTTC
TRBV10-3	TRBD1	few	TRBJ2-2	CAISAGQGGTGELFF	TGTGCCATCAGCGCCGGACAGGGGGGGACCGGGGAGCTGTTTTTT
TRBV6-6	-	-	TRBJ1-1	CSSSYLITGNTEAFF	TGTTCCAGCAGTTACCTGATCACAGGGAACACTGAAGCTTTCTTT
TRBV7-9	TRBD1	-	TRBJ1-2	CASSYQGGKGENYGYTF	TGTGCCAGCAGCTACCAGGGGGGGAAGGGGGAAAACTATGGCTACACCTTC
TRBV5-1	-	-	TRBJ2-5	CASIEGPGEETQYF	TGCGCCAGCATCGAGGGGCCAGGTGAAGAGACCCAGTACTTC
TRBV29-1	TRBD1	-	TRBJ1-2	CSVDATGGAGYTF	TGCAGCGTTGACGCCACAGGGGGCGCAGGCTACACCTTC
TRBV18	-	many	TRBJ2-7	CASSPPARSSYEQYF	TGTGCCAGCTCACCACCTGCGCGAAGCTCCTACGAGCAGTACTTC
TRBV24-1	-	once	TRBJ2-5	CATSEANQETQYF	TGTGCCACCAGTGAGGCAAACCAAGAGACCCAGTACTTC
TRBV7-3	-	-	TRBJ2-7	CASSAKLGRIEQYF	TGTGCCAGCAGCGCAAAGCTAGGCCGTATCGAGCAGTACTTC
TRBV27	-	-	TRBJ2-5	CASSAWGVRETQYF	TGTGCCAGCAGTGCCTGGGGGGTTCGTGAGACCCAGTACTTC
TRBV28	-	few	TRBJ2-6	CASSTKTQDSGANVLTF	TGTGCCAGCAGCACCAAAACCCAAGACTCTGGGGCCAACGTCCTGACTTTC
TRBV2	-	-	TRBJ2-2	CASGRLMNTGELFF	TGTGCCAGCGGCCGTCTGATGAACACCGGGGAGCTGTTTTTT
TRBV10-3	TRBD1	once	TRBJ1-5	CAISQGEGQPQHF	TGTGCCATCAGTCAGGGGGAGGGTCAGCCCCAGCATTTT
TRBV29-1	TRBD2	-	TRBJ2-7	CSVTPTSGGSYEQYF	TGCAGCGTCACACCGACTAGCGGGGGCTCCTACGAGCAGTACTTC
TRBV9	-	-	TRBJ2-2	CASSVDRQAMNTGELFF	TGTGCCAGCAGCGTAGATCGGCAGGCGATGAACACCGGGGAGCTGTTTTTT
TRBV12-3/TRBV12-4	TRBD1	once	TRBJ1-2	CASSRPSWGTEGYGYTF	TGTGCCAGCAGTCGCCCCAGTTGGGGGACAGAGGGCTATGGCTACACCTTC
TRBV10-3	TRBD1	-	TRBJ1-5	CAISETTGGGQPQHF	TGTGCCATCAGTGAGACAACAGGGGGCGGTCAGCCCCAGCATTTT
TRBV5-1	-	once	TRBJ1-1	CASSLPRQDSNTEAFF	TGCGCCAGCAGCTTGCCACGACAGGACTCAAACACTGAAGCTTTCTTT
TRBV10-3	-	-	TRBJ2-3	CAIRAGWTDTQYF	TGTGCCATCAGGGCGGGGTGGACAGATACGCAGTATTTT
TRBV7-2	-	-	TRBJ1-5	CASSLAQENQPQHF	TGTGCCAGCAGCTTAGCTCAGGAAAATCAGCCCCAGCATTTT
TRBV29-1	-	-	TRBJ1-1	CSGGGDREAFF	TGCAGCGGTGGAGGAGACAGGGAAGCTTTCTTT
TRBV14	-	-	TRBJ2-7	CASSQGTGPGHQYEQYF	TGTGCCAGCAGCCAAGGAACCGGTCCGGGACACCAATACGAGCAGTACTTC